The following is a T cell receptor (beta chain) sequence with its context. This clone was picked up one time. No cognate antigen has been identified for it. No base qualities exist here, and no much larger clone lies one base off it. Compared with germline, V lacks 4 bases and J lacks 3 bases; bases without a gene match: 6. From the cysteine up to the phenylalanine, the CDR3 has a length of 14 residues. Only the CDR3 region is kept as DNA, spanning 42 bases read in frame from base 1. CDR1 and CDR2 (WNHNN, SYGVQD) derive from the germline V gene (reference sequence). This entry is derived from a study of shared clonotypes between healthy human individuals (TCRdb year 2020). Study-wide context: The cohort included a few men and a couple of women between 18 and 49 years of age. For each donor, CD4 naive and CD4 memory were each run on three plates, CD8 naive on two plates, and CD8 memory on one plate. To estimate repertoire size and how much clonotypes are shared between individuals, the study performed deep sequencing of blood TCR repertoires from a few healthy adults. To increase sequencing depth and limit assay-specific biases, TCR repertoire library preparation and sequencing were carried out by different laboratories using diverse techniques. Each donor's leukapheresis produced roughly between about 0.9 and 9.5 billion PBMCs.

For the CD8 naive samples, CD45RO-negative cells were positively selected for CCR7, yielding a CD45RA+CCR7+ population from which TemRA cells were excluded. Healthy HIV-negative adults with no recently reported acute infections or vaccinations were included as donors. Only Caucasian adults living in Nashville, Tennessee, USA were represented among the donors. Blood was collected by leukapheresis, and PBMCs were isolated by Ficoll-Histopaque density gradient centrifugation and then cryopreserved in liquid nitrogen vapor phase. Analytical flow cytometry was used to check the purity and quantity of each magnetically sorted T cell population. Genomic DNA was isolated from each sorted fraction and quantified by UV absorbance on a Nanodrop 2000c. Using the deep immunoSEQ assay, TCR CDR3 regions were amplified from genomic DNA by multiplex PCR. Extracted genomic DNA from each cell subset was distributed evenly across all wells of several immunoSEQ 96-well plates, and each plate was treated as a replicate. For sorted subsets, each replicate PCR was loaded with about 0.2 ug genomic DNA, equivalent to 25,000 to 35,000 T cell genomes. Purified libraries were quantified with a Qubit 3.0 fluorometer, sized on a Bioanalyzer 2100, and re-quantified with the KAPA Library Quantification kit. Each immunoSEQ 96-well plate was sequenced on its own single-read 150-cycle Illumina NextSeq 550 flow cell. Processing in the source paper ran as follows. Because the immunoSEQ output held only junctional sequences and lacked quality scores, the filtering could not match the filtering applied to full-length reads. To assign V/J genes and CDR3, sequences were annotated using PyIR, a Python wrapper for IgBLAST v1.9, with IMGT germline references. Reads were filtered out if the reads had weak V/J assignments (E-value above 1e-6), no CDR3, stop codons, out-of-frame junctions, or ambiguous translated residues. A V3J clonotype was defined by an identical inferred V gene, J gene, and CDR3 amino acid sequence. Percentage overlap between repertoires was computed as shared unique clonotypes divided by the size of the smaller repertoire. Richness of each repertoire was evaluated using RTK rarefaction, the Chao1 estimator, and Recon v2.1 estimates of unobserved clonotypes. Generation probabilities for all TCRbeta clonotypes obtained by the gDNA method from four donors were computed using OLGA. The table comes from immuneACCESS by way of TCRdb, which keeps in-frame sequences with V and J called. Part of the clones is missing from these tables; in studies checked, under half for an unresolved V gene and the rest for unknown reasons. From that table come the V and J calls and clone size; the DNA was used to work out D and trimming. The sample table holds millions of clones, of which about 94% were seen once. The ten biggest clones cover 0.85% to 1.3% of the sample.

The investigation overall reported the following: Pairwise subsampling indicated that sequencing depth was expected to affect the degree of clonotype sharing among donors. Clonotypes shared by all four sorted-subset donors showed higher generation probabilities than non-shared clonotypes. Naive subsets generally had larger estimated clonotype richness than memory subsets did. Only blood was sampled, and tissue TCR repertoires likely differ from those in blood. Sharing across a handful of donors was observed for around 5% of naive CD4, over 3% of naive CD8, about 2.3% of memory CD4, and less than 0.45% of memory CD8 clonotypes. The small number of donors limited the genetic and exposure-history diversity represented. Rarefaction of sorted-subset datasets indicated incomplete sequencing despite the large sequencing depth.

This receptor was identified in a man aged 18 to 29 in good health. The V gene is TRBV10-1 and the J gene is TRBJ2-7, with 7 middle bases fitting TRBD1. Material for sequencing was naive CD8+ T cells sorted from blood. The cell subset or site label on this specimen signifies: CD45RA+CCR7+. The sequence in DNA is TGCGCCAGCAGTGGGGACAGCAGGGGCTACGAGCAGTACTTC. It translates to CASSGDSRGYEQYF.